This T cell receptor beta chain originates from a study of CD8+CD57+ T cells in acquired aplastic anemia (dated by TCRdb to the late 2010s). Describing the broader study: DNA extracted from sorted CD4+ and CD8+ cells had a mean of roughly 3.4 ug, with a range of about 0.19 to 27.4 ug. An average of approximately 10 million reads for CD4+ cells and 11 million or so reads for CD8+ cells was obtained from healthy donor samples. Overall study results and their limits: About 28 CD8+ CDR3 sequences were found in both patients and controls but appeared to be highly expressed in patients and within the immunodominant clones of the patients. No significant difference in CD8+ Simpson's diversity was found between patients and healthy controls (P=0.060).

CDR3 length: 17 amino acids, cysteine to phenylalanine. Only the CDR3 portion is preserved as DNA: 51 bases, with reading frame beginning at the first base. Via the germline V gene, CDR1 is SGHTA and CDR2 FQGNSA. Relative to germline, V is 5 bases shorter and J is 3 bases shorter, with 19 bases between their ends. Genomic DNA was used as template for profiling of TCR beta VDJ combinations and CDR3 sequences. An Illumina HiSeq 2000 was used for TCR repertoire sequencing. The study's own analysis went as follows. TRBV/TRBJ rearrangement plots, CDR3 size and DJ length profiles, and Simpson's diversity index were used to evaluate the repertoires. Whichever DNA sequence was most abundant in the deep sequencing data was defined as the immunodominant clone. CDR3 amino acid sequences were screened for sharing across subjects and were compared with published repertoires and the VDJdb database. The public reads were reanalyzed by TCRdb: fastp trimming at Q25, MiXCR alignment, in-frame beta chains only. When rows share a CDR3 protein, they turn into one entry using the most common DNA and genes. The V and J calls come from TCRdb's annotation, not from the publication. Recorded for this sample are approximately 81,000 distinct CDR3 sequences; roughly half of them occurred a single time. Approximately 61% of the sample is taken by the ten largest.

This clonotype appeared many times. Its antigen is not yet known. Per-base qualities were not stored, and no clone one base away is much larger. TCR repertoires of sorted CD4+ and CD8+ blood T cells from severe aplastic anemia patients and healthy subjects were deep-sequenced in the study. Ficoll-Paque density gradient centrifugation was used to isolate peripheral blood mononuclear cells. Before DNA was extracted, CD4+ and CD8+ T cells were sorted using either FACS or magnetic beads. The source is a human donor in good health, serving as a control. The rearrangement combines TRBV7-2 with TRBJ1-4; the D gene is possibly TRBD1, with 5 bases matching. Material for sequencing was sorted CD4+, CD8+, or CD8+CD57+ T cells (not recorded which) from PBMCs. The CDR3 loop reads CASSRGFQGAANEKLFF. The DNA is TGTGCCAGCAGCCGAGGGTTCCAGGGCGCGGCTAATGAAAAACTGTTTTTT.